Listed here are 27 T cell receptor beta chains from one sample, sequenced in a study of blood T cell repertoires in COVID-19. Clones were read by immunoSEQ multiplex PCR, and TCRdb kept only the in-frame ones, dropping some. Here the sample spans around 93,000 clones, approximately 77% being singletons. Sequencing used peripheral blood. Receptors originate from a woman aged 80 or over with acute or convalescent COVID-19.

V and J are TRBV28 and TRBJ2-5; D gene unclear. Between the trimmed V and J ends, which lost 5 bases and 5 bases, there was a span of 15 bases. The germline V gene has CDR1 MDHEN and CDR2 SYDVKM. The CDR3 has 14 residues. Written as DNA, the CDR3 is TGTGCCAGCAGTCGGAGACGTAGGCCGGAGACCCAGTACTTC. It yields the protein CASSRRRRPETQYF.

The chain has TRBV27 and TRBJ1-2; TRBD1 might be the D (5 bases). Germline CDR1 MNHEY, CDR2 SMNVEV (reference sequence). The CDR3 has 13 amino acids. Trimming took off 6 bases at V and 4 bases at J, with 12 bases between the two ends. In DNA form, the CDR3 reads TGTGCCAGCAGGGGGGAGGGGACCTATGGCTACACCTTC. This encodes CASRGEGTYGYTF.

This clone was seen just once. This rearrangement joins TRBV6-4 to TRBJ1-2, with D possibly matching TRBD1 (6 bases). CDR3 length: 13 amino acids. Trimming took 4 bases from V and 8 from J, leaving 14 bases between them. Germline V CDR1 and CDR2: MRHNA, SNTAGT. The CDR3 here is CASSADRTKGYTF. CDR3 in DNA: TGTGCCAGCAGTGCCGACAGGACGAAGGGCTACACCTTC.

The chain joins TRBV10-3 to TRBJ2-6; possible D gene TRBD2, 6 bases. Germline V CDR1 and CDR2: ENHRY, SYGVKD. Trimming stripped 6 bases from V and 0 bases from J, with 9 bases between. CDR3 size: 15 residues. CDR3 sequence reads: CAIRGGSSGANVLTF. The CDR3 DNA reads as TGTGCCATCAGGGGGGGTAGCTCTGGGGCCAACGTCCTGACTTTC.

The rearrangement uses TRBV19 and TRBJ1-2; a weak D match, TRBD1 (5 bases). The V end was cut by 9 bases, the J end by 10 bases, with 24 bases between. Germline V CDR1 and CDR2: LNHDA, SQIVND (reference sequence). The CDR3 is 14 residues long. CDR3 in amino acids: CASRPGPASIDYTF. CDR3 bases: TGTGCCAGCCGACCAGGGCCCGCATCCATAGACTACACCTTC.

This chain connects TRBV3-1 (or the pseudogene TRBV3-2) to TRBJ2-7; 10 positions match TRBD1. Per germline, CDR1 LGHDT and CDR2 YNNKEL (reference sequence). The CDR3 contains 15 residues. V shed 4 bases, J shed 3 bases, and the junction held 6 bases outside the gene matches. The CDR3 DNA is TGTGCCAGCAGCCCCCGGGACAGGGGCAGCTACGAGCAGTACTTC. It encodes CASSPRDRGSYEQYF.

The chain recombines TRBV3-1 (or the pseudogene TRBV3-2) with TRBJ2-3; TRBD2 is a possible D gene (5 bases). The CDR3 runs to 13 residues. V was clipped by 3 bases and J by 7 bases, with 11 bases between them. CDR1 LGHDT and CDR2 YNNKEL come from the germline V gene (reference sequence). CDR3 amino acids: CASSQGDSNTQYF. The CDR3 region has the DNA TGTGCCAGCAGCCAGGGAGATTCCAATACGCAGTATTTT.

This clone was seen once. The chain uses TRBV2 and TRBJ2-4, with TRBD2 as a possible D gene (5 bases). Germline V lookup: CDR1 SNHLY, CDR2 FYNNEI. V was shortened by 3 bases and J by 2 bases, with 20 bases between the two germline ends. This CDR3 spans 18 amino acids. The CDR3 loop is CASSEGLLVHRTKNIQYF. The CDR3 nucleotides are TGTGCCAGCAGTGAGGGCCTACTAGTCCATCGGACCAAAAACATTCAGTACTTC.

This clone occurred a few times. The V and J genes are TRBV18 and TRBJ1-2; the D is unclear. CDR3 length: 13 residues. Germline-derived CDR1 and CDR2 are KGHSH and LQKENI. V was shortened by 0 bases and J by 7 bases, with 9 bases between the two germline ends. This CDR3 is CASSPPYKAGYTF. The CDR3 region has the DNA TGTGCCAGCTCACCACCTTATAAAGCTGGCTACACCTTC.

This clone is judged medium-sized. The chain uses TRBV2 and TRBJ2-7; tentatively, D is TRBD1 (6 bases). The CDR3 extends over 15 amino acids. The V end lost 1 base, the J end lost 0 bases, and 10 bases lay between the germline ends. CDR1 and CDR2 (germline): SNHLY, FYNNEI. Here the CDR3 reads CASSEVQGSSYEQYF. The CDR3 DNA is TGTGCCAGCAGTGAAGTGCAGGGGAGCTCCTACGAGCAGTACTTC.

The chain combines TRBV19 with TRBJ1-5, with 9 bases matching TRBD1. The CDR3 extends over 13 amino acids. The germline V gene has CDR1 LNHDA and CDR2 SQIVND (reference sequence). The junction had 5 bases not matched to a gene; V was cut back by 10 bases and J by 4 bases. The CDR3 region is CATQDRGNQPQHF. The CDR3 region has the DNA TGTGCCACCCAGGACAGGGGTAATCAGCCCCAGCATTTT.

V and J are TRBV11-1 and TRBJ1-2; 7 bases are shared with TRBD1. V lost 1 base and J lost 6; bases outside the gene matches: 5. CDR1 and CDR2 (germline): SGHAT, FQDESV (reference sequence). This CDR3 region has 14 residues. CDR3 sequence: CASSLGQGHNGYTF. CDR3 sequence (DNA): TGTGCCAGCAGCTTAGGACAGGGTCATAATGGCTACACCTTC.

This chain connects TRBV10-3 to TRBJ1-5; D uncertain. Germline loops: CDR1 ENHRY, CDR2 SYGVKD. With 8 bases removed from V and 5 bases from J, the gap between germline ends came to 13 bases. The CDR3 is 13 amino acids. The CDR3 DNA reads as TGTGCCATCGCGGGGTATCAGGATCAGCCCCAGCATTTT. The encoded protein is CAIAGYQDQPQHF.

This clone was counted once. The CDR3 reads CASSGGKYEQYF. In DNA form, the CDR3 reads TGTGCCAGCAGCGGAGGGAAATACGAGCAGTACTTC. V and J are TRBV21-1 and TRBJ2-7; the listed D gene, TRBD2, was not tested against the DNA. TRBV21-1 is a pseudogene locus. The CDR3 sequence is 12 residues long.

The genes are TRBV6-2 or TRBV6-3 and TRBJ2-7, with 9 bases identical to TRBD2. Germline trimming cut 7 bases from V and 2 bases from J; bases unmatched to any gene: 21. The V gene's germline CDR1 is MNHEY and CDR2 SVGEGT. This CDR3 spans 19 amino acids. CDR3 protein: CASTPLVGGGDQTTYEQYF. The CDR3 DNA is TGTGCCAGCACCCCGTTAGTCGGCGGGGGGGACCAGACGACCTACGAGCAGTACTTC.

The chain uses TRBV7-2 and TRBJ2-6; perhaps TRBD2 as D (5 bases). The V gene's germline CDR1 is SGHTA and CDR2 FQGNSA. Trimming cost V 5 bases and J 12 bases, with 14 bases left between them. This CDR3 spans 13 amino acids. CDR3 DNA sequence: TGTGCCAGCAGCACTAATCGGGGTTCCGTCCTGACTTTC. It codes for CASSTNRGSVLTF.

The count of this clone is one. The genes are TRBV5-4 and TRBJ1-1, with a weak D call TRBD1 (6 bases). Germline values: CDR1 SGHNT, CDR2 YYREEE (reference sequence). The CDR3 loop spans 15 amino acids. With 2 bases removed from V and 5 bases from J, the gap between germline ends came to 16 bases. CDR3 in DNA: TGTGCCAGCAGCTTAGGGAGGGGGGTGACTACTGAAGCTTTCTTT. This gives the protein CASSLGRGVTTEAFF.

The chain has TRBV6-5 and TRBJ2-4; TRBD2 agrees at 8 bases. Germline assignment: CDR1 MNHEY and CDR2 SVGAGI. Trimming took 5 bases from V and 6 from J; bases not matched to a gene: 6. The CDR3 runs 14 residues. The CDR3 here is CASSRGGDGNIQYF. CDR3 DNA sequence: TGTGCCAGCAGTCGGGGGGGCGACGGAAACATTCAGTACTTC.

This clone came up a few times. This chain links TRBV16 with TRBJ1-4, with 7 bases identical to TRBD1. J gave up 10 bases and V 6 bases, and 8 bases lay outside the gene matches. CDR1 and CDR2 (germline): KGHSY, FQNENV. CDR3 size: 13 residues. The CDR3 DNA follows: TGTGCCAGCAGACCAGGACAGGCTGGAAAACTGTTTTTT. Translated, it gives CASRPGQAGKLFF.

A few counts support this clone. The rearrangement uses TRBV29-1 and TRBJ1-2; 7 bases are shared with TRBD1. Trimming took 1 base from V and 8 from J; bases not matched to a gene: 4. CDR1 SQVTM and CDR2 ANQGSEA come from the germline V gene. The CDR3 is made up of 12 amino acids. CDR3: CSVEGQGGGYTF. The CDR3 DNA reads as TGCAGCGTTGAAGGACAGGGAGGCGGCTACACCTTC. The full variable domain, with the rest looked up from reference TRBV29-1 and TRBJ1-2, is SAVISQKPSRDICQRGTSLTIQCQVDSQVTMMFWYRQQPGQSLTLIATANQGSEATYESGFVIDKFPISRPNLTFSTLTVSNMSPEDSSIYLCSVEGQGGGYTFGSGTRLTVV.

This clone was recorded once. The rearrangement joins TRBV30 to TRBJ2-3, with D possibly matching TRBD1 (6 bases). CDR3 length: 13 amino acids. Trimming shortened V by 4 bases and J by 0 bases, and 8 bases separated the two germline ends. Germline CDR1 GTSNPN, CDR2 SVGIG (reference sequence). The CDR3 loop reads CAWNRDSTDTQYF. The CDR3 DNA reads as TGTGCCTGGAACAGGGACAGCACAGATACGCAGTATTTT.

The chain links TRBV12-3 or TRBV12-4 to TRBJ2-5, with D hard to call. This CDR3 contains 13 residues. V was trimmed by 3 bases and J by 4 bases, leaving 9 bases between them. The CDR3 nucleotides read TGTGCCAGCAGTTTTGCTGCCGGAGAGACCCAGTACTTC. Protein product: CASSFAAGETQYF.

This chain links TRBV11-2 with TRBJ1-2; no clear D. The ends were cut back, 2 bases at V and 7 bases at J, with 14 bases in the middle. The CDR3 runs 14 residues. Per the germline V gene, CDR1 is SGHAT and CDR2 is FQNNGV. The CDR3 nucleotides read TGTGCCAGCAGCTTATCGGCCCAACCGGGTGGCTACACCTTC. It codes for CASSLSAQPGGYTF.

Written as DNA, the CDR3 is TGCGCCAGCAGCCAAGAGAGTCTCCTGGATGGCTACACCTTC. Translated: CASSQESLLDGYTF. This rearrangement joins TRBV4-3 to TRBJ1-2; D is ambiguous. The CDR3 is 14 residues long. Germline CDR1 reads LGHNA; CDR2 reads YSLEER. V lost 0 bases and J lost 6, with 11 bases in between.

On this clone: Within the sample, other DNA sequences also encode this same CDR3. This sequence joins TRBV18 and TRBJ1-5; D is possibly TRBD1 (5 bases). CDR3 size: 14 residues. The V end was cut by 2 bases, the J end by 4 bases, with 9 bases between. Per germline, CDR1 KGHSH and CDR2 LQKENI. The CDR3 nucleotides read TGTGCCAGCTCACCAGGGCAGGGTAATCAGCCCCAGCATTTT. Its translation: CASSPGQGNQPQHF.

The chain links TRBV10-3 to TRBJ2-5; 10 positions agree with TRBD2. V lost 6 bases to trimming and J lost 11 bases; unmatched junction nucleotides: 6. The CDR3 length is 12 residues. Germline CDR1 reads ENHRY; CDR2 reads SYGVKD. Here the CDR3 reads CAISEREGAQYF. Written as DNA, the CDR3 is TGTGCCATCAGCGAGCGGGAGGGGGCACAGTACTTC.

The genes are TRBV9 and TRBJ1-3; D uncertain. Germline V gene lookup returns CDR1 SGDLS and CDR2 YYNGEE. The germline V and J ends were trimmed by 0 bases and 4 bases, with 17 bases remaining between them. CDR3 length: 17 residues. Here the CDR3 reads CASSVGLGTRTGNTIYF. The CDR3 coding sequence is TGTGCCAGCAGCGTAGGGCTAGGTACGAGAACGGGAAACACCATATATTTT.